The 19 T cell receptor beta chains presented below share a single source sample, sequenced in a study of a mutant IDH1 vaccine in newly diagnosed glioma. Some clones are missing from TCRdb's copy, which holds only in-frame ones; the method was immunoSEQ multiplex PCR. The data show roughly 50,000 clones, around 80% seen once. These receptors' antigens are unknown. As to time point: week 5, during vaccination. With topical imiquimod, each dose of the vaccine consisted of 300 ug of mutant IDH1 20-mer peptide. The sequencing here drew on PBMCs, taken from a glioma patient whose treatment included an IDH1 peptide vaccine. Receptor source: a woman aged 40-49 years with glioma.

V gene TRBV7-9 combines with J gene TRBJ1-6; unclear D gene. The germline V gene has CDR1 SEHNR and CDR2 FQNEAQ (reference sequence). There are 12 residues in the CDR3. V lost 2 bases and J lost 8, with 4 bases in between. CDR3 in DNA: TGTGCCAGCAGCTTAATTGATTCACCCCTCCACTTT. Its translation: CASSLIDSPLHF.

This clone was seen just once. V gene TRBV4-1 combines with J gene TRBJ1-2, with a tentative D call TRBD1 (6 bases). Germline V gives CDR1 MGHRA, CDR2 YSYEKL. With 10 bases removed from V and 4 bases from J, the gap between germline ends came to 22 bases. This CDR3 has 15 amino acids. This CDR3 reads CATVANRETRYGYTF. In nucleotides, the CDR3 is TGCGCCACCGTCGCGAACAGGGAAACACGCTATGGCTACACCTTC.

The rearrangement uses TRBV5-4 and TRBJ1-2, with D tentatively TRBD1 (5 bases). Between the trimmed V and J ends, which lost 0 bases and 3 bases, there was a span of 9 bases. Germline assignment: CDR1 SGHNT and CDR2 YYREEE (reference sequence). This CDR3 comprises 14 residues. CDR3 region: CASSLDRQHYGYTF. The CDR3 DNA reads TGTGCCAGCAGCTTGGACAGGCAGCACTATGGCTACACCTTC.

Details on this clone: Other nucleotide sequences from this sample produce the same CDR3. The gene calls are TRBV6-5 and TRBJ1-5, with 7 nucleotides matching TRBD1. This CDR3 contains 14 residues. J gave up 7 bases and V 2 bases, and 5 bases lay outside the gene matches. The germline V gene has CDR1 MNHEY and CDR2 SVGAGI. The CDR3 DNA reads TGTGCCAGCAGTTACAGGGGGCTGGGGCAGCCCCAGCATTTT. This codes for CASSYRGLGQPQHF.

The chain carries TRBV7-9 and TRBJ1-1, with TRBD1 matching 7 bases. This CDR3 contains 15 residues. Trimming removed 5 bases from V and 2 bases from J; junction bases left unmatched: 8. In germline, CDR1 is SEHNR, CDR2 FQNEAQ (reference sequence). The CDR3 loop is CASSPQGGVNTEAFF. DNA for the CDR3: TGTGCCAGCAGCCCTCAGGGGGGAGTAAACACTGAAGCTTTCTTT.

The rearrangement uses TRBV11-2 and TRBJ2-7; D not resolved. Between the trimmed V and J ends, which lost 5 bases and 6 bases, there was a span of 17 bases. Germline values: CDR1 SGHAT, CDR2 FQNNGV. The CDR3 is made up of 14 amino acids. The DNA of the CDR3 is TGTGCCAGCAGCCGCTTTTTAGGGTTGGGCGAGCAGTACTTC. Translation gives CASSRFLGLGEQYF.

The CDR3 coding sequence is TGCGCCAGCAGCTTGGGACTAGGTAACACCGGGGAGCTGTTTTTT. This sequence encodes CASSLGLGNTGELFF. This chain links TRBV5-1 with TRBJ2-2; weak D call: TRBD2 (6 bases). The CDR3 contains 15 residues. V lost 0 bases to trimming and J lost 2 bases, with 8 bases between them. Per the germline V gene, CDR1 is SGHRS and CDR2 is YFSETQ.

Only one count was recorded for this clone. V and J are TRBV4-2 and TRBJ2-6; D is ambiguous. The V end was cut by 0 bases, the J end by 0 bases, with 6 bases between. The CDR3 runs 16 residues. Germline V gene lookup returns CDR1 LGHNA and CDR2 YNFKEQ. CDR3 protein: CASSQDVSSGANVLTF. The CDR3 coding sequence is TGTGCCAGCAGCCAAGACGTGAGCTCTGGGGCCAACGTCCTGACTTTC.

The genes are TRBV6-5 and TRBJ1-5; the match to TRBD1 covers 7 bases. V lost 6 bases to trimming and J lost 6 bases; unmatched junction nucleotides: 8. CDR1 MNHEY and CDR2 SVGAGI come from the germline V gene. CDR3 size: 14 residues. CDR3 sequence (DNA): TGTGCCAGCAGGCAGACAGGGCCGGGTCAGCCCCAGCATTTT. This gives the protein CASRQTGPGQPQHF.

The chain's CDR3 is CACGTGLYEQYF. CDR3 nucleotides: TGTGCCTGCGGGACAGGGTTGTACGAGCAGTACTTC. The chain carries TRBV30 and TRBJ2-7; 9 nucleotides align to TRBD1. CDR1 and CDR2 (germline): GTSNPN, SVGIG (reference sequence). This CDR3 has 12 amino acids. The V segment lost 6 bases and the J segment 4 bases; nucleotides outside the gene matches: 4.

This clone occurred a few times. The CDR3 DNA follows: TGTGCCAGCAGCTCTGCCTACGAGCAGTACTTC. Residues: CASSSAYEQYF. The chain uses TRBV7-9 and TRBJ2-7; D is unresolved. CDR1 and CDR2 (germline): SEHNR, FQNEAQ (reference sequence). The CDR3 extends over 11 amino acids. V shed 4 bases and J shed 2 bases, with 3 bases lying between them. Using reference TRBV7-9 and TRBJ2-7 for the parts outside the CDR3, the full variable domain is DTGVSQNPRHKITKRGQNVTFRCDPISEHNRLYWYRQTLGQGPEFLTYFQNEAQLEKSRLLSDRFSAERPKGSFSTLEIQRTEQGDSAMYLCASSSAYEQYFGPGTRLTVT.

The chain links TRBV6-6 to TRBJ2-3; 9 positions match TRBD1. Germline values: CDR1 MNHNY, CDR2 SVGAGI (reference sequence). CDR3 length: 15 amino acids. The V gene end was trimmed by 6 bases and the J gene end by 4 bases; junction bases not matched to a gene: 8. The CDR3 is CASSQPQGAADTQYF. In nucleotides, the CDR3 is TGTGCCAGCAGCCAACCACAGGGGGCGGCAGATACGCAGTATTTT.

The chain recombines TRBV29-1 with TRBJ1-1; TRBD1 is a possible D gene (5 bases). Trimming took off 4 bases at V and 1 base at J, with 10 bases between the two ends. CDR1 SQVTM and CDR2 ANQGSEA come from the germline V gene. The CDR3 consists of 13 residues. CDR3 nucleotides: TGCAGCGTTGTCGGGGCCCCGAACACTGAAGCTTTCTTT. Residues: CSVVGAPNTEAFF. Supplemented by reference TRBV29-1 and TRBJ1-1, the full variable domain reads SAVISQKPSRDICQRGTSLTIQCQVDSQVTMMFWYRQQPGQSLTLIATANQGSEATYESGFVIDKFPISRPNLTFSTLTVSNMSPEDSSIYLCSVVGAPNTEAFFGQGTRLTVV.

The chain carries TRBV21-1 and TRBJ2-2; the table's D call, TRBD2, has no DNA check behind it. TRBV21-1 is termed a pseudogene. The CDR3 loop spans 19 amino acids. CDR3 amino acids: CASSKALVGGHPNTGELFF. The CDR3 nucleotides read TGTGCCAGCAGCAAAGCGCTAGTGGGAGGACACCCGAACACCGGGGAGCTGTTTTTT.

The CDR3 region is CASSQGYSNQPQHF. In nucleotides, the CDR3 is TGTGCCAGCAGCCAGGGGTATAGCAATCAGCCCCAGCATTTT. The chain is built from TRBV27 and TRBJ1-5; TRBD1 is a possible D gene (6 bases). Per the germline V gene, CDR1 is MNHEY and CDR2 is SMNVEV (reference sequence). Trimming removed 6 bases at V and 0 bases at J, with 9 bases between. The CDR3 is 14 residues long.

This clone has only a few counts. This chain uses TRBV5-6 with TRBJ1-1, with D unclear. CDR1 is SGHDT and CDR2 is YYEEEE in the germline V gene. The CDR3 totals 13 residues. V was clipped by 2 bases and J by 6 bases, with 11 bases between them. CDR3 DNA sequence: TGTGCCAGCAGCTTCCGGCCGAGGGCTGAAGCTTTCTTT. It codes for CASSFRPRAEAFF.

Only a few counts were recorded for this clone. This chain uses TRBV29-1 with TRBJ2-1, with D possibly being TRBD1 or TRBD2 (6 bases each). The V and J ends lost 1 base and 3 bases respectively, with 13 bases between them. Per germline, CDR1 SQVTM and CDR2 ANQGSEA. CDR3 length: 15 residues. CDR3 amino acids: CSVEVTGGDYNEQFF. Here the CDR3 DNA reads TGCAGCGTTGAAGTGACAGGCGGGGACTACAATGAGCAGTTCTTC.

This chain links TRBV6-1 with TRBJ2-7, with TRBD1 identical over 10 bases. J lost 5 bases, V lost 4 bases, and 8 bases had no gene match. This CDR3 contains 15 residues. CDR1 MNHNS and CDR2 SASEGT come from the germline V gene. The CDR3 bases are TGTGCCAGCAGTGCGACAGGGGGCTATACCGACGAGCAGTACTTC. It yields the protein CASSATGGYTDEQYF.

This chain links TRBV6-6 with TRBJ1-2; D remains unclear. Trimming cost V 8 bases and J 0 bases, with 10 bases left between them. CDR3 length: 13 amino acids. Germline V gene sequence: CDR1 MNHNY, CDR2 SVGAGI (reference sequence). This CDR3 reads CASCRLPNYGYTF. CDR3 DNA: TGTGCCAGCTGCCGGCTGCCTAACTATGGCTACACCTTC.